This TCR beta chain was sequenced in a study of cytomegalovirus exposure and HLA in healthy donors. Study overall: Counted in an early data release were 85 million or so unique TCRs from HLA-typed donors.

The PCR ran on 60 Vbeta and 13 Jbeta primers. TCRdb's table, derived via immunoSEQ multiplex PCR, lists solely in-frame clones and lacks some. Recorded for this sample: roughly 34,000 clones. To note about this clone: Its antigen is undetermined.

Each donor's status was that of a healthy bone marrow donor. Overall study results and limits: Earlier analysis looked at TCR beta V segments, and most were productive about 90% or about 30% of the time. HLA restriction was apparent for most CMV-associated TCR beta chains in a later analysis.

CDR1 SGHDT and CDR2 YYEEEE come from the germline V gene. The CDR3 has 14 amino acids. V was pared by 0 bases and J by 3 bases, with 1 base of the junction left unmatched. The sequenced material came from PBMCs. The chain couples TRBV5-6 to TRBJ2-7; TRBD1 matches at 9 bases. This TCR was recovered from a middle-aged woman in good health and CMV-seropositive. CDR3 in DNA: TGTGCCAGCAGCTTGGGACAGGGGGTCTACGAGCAGTACTTC. Protein: CASSLGQGVYEQYF.